This T cell receptor beta chain was profiled in a study of shared clonotypes between healthy human individuals. Study-wide context: Donors, aged 18 to 49, were a couple of women and a few men. Study-wide points: All-four-donor shared clonotypes had higher generation probabilities than non-shared clonotypes did. It was the few donors that limited the genetic and exposure-history diversity represented. Large sequencing depth failed to make sorted-subset sequencing complete, rarefaction showed.

With respect to this clone: Antigen: not known.

The data were produced by immunoSEQ multiplex PCR, yet TCRdb's version contains in-frame clones alone and is incomplete. The sample has around 2.5 million clones; 90% to 95% are singletons. Germline V gene data show CDR1 as SGHTA and CDR2 as FQGTGA. V was cut by 4 bases and J by 6 bases, with 9 bases left in between. The length of the CDR3 is 13 residues. The V gene is TRBV7-3, the J gene TRBJ2-2, with D unresolved. Sample: naive CD4+ T cells from PBMCs. Subset specified: CD45RA+ positively selected. This sequence was found in a man between 18 and 29 years old in good health. Some clones in this sample may be carry-over from other donors' samples. CDR3 coding DNA: TGTGCCAGCAGCTCCTACGGAGCCGGGGAGCTGTTTTTT. Residues: CASSSYGAGELFF.